The 9 T cell receptor beta chains below all came from one sample that was sequenced in a study of T cell repertoires in cytomegalovirus infection. The antigens of these receptors remain unknown. Via MiXCR, TCRdb re-called the reads, giving one row per CDR3 protein. The sample consists of fewer than 950,000 distinct CDR3 sequences, approximately 32% of them appearing once. Sequenced here: cultured CD8+ T cells from PBMCs, sampled from culture after CMV antigen stimulation. These receptors were taken from a human donor in good health (CMV status not recorded). Some clones in this sample may be carry-over from other donors' samples.

The genes are TRBV6-6 and TRBJ2-3, with 14 bases lining up with TRBD2. With 6 bases clipped from V and 1 base from J, the junction kept 6 bases outside the gene matches. In germline, CDR1 is MNHNY, CDR2 SVGAGI (reference sequence). The CDR3 length is 17 residues. CDR3 sequence reads: CASRLTSGGARTDTQYF. CDR3 nucleotides: TGTGCCAGCAGATTGACTAGCGGGGGGGCACGCACAGATACGCAGTATTTT.

With regard to this clonotype: An end of the junction differs from the germline gene, which may be a read error. The chain recombines TRBV5-1 with TRBJ2-1, with a weak D call TRBD2 (6 bases). This CDR3 is 11 amino acids long. Germline-derived CDR1 and CDR2 are SGHRS and YFSETQ. Here the CDR3 reads CASSLARDLSF. As DNA, the CDR3 is TGCGCCAGCAGCTTGGCCCGGGACTTGAGCTTC.

The V call is TRBV27, the J call TRBJ2-7, with D perhaps TRBD1 or TRBD2 (6 bases each). CDR3 length: 12 amino acids. V lost 2 bases and J 7 bases, leaving 9 bases between the germline ends. Germline V gene data show CDR1 as MNHEY and CDR2 as SMNVEV (reference sequence). The CDR3 is CASSLRGVEQYF. CDR3 in DNA: TGTGCCAGCAGTTTAAGGGGGGTTGAGCAGTACTTC.

This chain joins TRBV7-6 and TRBJ2-3; D ambiguous. With 4 bases removed from V and 2 bases from J, the gap between germline ends came to 13 bases. The CDR3 is 15 amino acids. Germline V CDR1 and CDR2: SGHVS, FNYEAQ. CDR3 nucleotides: TGTGCCAGCAGCTCGATTTCCCAGTCCACAGATACGCAGTATTTT. Translated: CASSSISQSTDTQYF.

A word on this clonotype: One end of the junction varies from germline; a read error may be responsible. V and J are TRBV27 and TRBJ2-1; perhaps TRBD1 as D (6 bases). The CDR3 runs to 12 residues. The germline gives CDR1 MNHEY, CDR2 SMNVEV (reference sequence). Here the CDR3 DNA reads TGTGCCAGCAGTTATTTGGACAGCTTGAAGATCTTC. This encodes CASSYLDSLKIF.

In DNA, the CDR3 is TGCGCCAGCAGCCAAGATCAAAATAGCGGCCCCGCAGATACGCAGTATTTT. Its protein product is CASSQDQNSGPADTQYF. V is TRBV4-3 and J is TRBJ2-3; possible D gene TRBD2, 6 bases. CDR1 and CDR2 (germline): LGHNA, YSLEER. CDR3 length: 17 residues. With 0 bases removed from V and 4 bases from J, the gap between germline ends came to 17 bases.

As regards this clonotype: At one boundary the junction diverges from the germline segment, which might be a read error. The chain has TRBV5-3 and TRBJ1-5, with a possible D match to TRBD1 (6 bases). TRBV5-3 is identified as an open reading frame with a role that is uncertain. The CDR3 consists of 16 residues. CDR3 nucleotides: TGTGCCAGCAGCTTGGAGGGGGAGAGACGGGGTCAGCCCCAGCATTTT. Translated, it gives CASSLEGERRGQPQHF.

This clonotype was observed many times. The gene calls are TRBV7-9 and TRBJ1-6; perhaps TRBD1 as D (6 bases). The CDR3 runs to 14 residues. V was cut by 1 base and J by 7 bases, with 8 bases left in between. Looked up from germline, CDR1 is SEHNR and CDR2 is FQNEAQ (reference sequence). The DNA for the CDR3 is TGTGCCAGCAGCTTAGTCGGACAGAATTCACCCCTCCACTTT. Its protein is CASSLVGQNSPLHF. Using reference TRBV7-9 and TRBJ1-6 for the parts outside the CDR3, the full variable domain is DTGVSQNPRHKITKRGQNVTFRCDPISEHNRLYWYRQTLGQGPEFLTYFQNEAQLEKSRLLSDRFSAERPKGSFSTLEIQRTEQGDSAMYLCASSLVGQNSPLHFGNGTRLTVT.

This clonotype was counted at least ten times. The rearrangement uses TRBV7-9 and TRBJ2-1; 7 bases align to TRBD1. CDR1 is SEHNR and CDR2 is FQNEAQ in the germline V gene (reference sequence). Trimming took 8 bases from V and 7 from J; bases not matched to a gene: 14. This CDR3 spans 15 amino acids. CDR3 amino acids: CASGPYQSRGNEQFF. As DNA, the CDR3 is TGTGCCAGCGGACCCTACCAAAGCAGGGGGAATGAGCAGTTCTTC.